The 24 T cell receptor beta chains below come from one sample, sequenced in a study of OX40 agonist ivuxolimab in advanced cancers. Profiled with immunoSEQ multiplex PCR; TCRdb holds only in-frame clones, not every one. The table lists around 75,000 clones, roughly 90% of them singletons. Sequencing used CD4+ or CD8+ T cells sorted from blood, obtained in a trial of the OX40 agonist ivuxolimab. The source of these receptors is an adult with an advanced solid tumor such as melanoma, head and neck, liver or kidney cancer.

This chain uses TRBV28 with TRBJ1-1; the D is unclear. Trimming removed 5 bases from V and 8 bases from J, with 12 bases in between. This CDR3 comprises 12 residues. Germline assignment: CDR1 MDHEN and CDR2 SYDVKM. The CDR3 nucleotides read TGTGCCAGCAGTCCCCCCTGGGAGGAAGCTTTCTTT. Protein product: CASSPPWEEAFF.

The chain links TRBV6-5 to TRBJ1-6, with 8 bases fitting TRBD1. The junction had 4 bases not matched to a gene; V was cut back by 6 bases and J by 9 bases. The CDR3 sequence is 13 residues long. Germline V gene data show CDR1 as MNHEY and CDR2 as SVGAGI. The CDR3 nucleotides read TGTGCCAGCAGCCAAACAGGGGGTTCACCCCTCCACTTT. It encodes CASSQTGGSPLHF.

This sequence joins TRBV28 and TRBJ1-2; tentatively, D is TRBD1 (6 bases). This CDR3 region has 14 residues. Trimming took off 3 bases at V and 6 bases at J, with 14 bases between the two ends. Germline-derived CDR1 and CDR2 are MDHEN and SYDVKM. CDR3: CASSFLGGLNGYTF. CDR3 DNA: TGTGCCAGCAGTTTTCTCGGGGGGCTCAATGGCTACACCTTC.

The chain employs TRBV7-9 and TRBJ2-3; 9 bases align to TRBD2. This CDR3 is 16 amino acids long. Per the germline V gene, CDR1 is SEHNR and CDR2 is FQNEAQ (reference sequence). V trimming: 1 base; J trimming: 7 bases; junction bases outside the gene matches: 9. The CDR3 DNA is TGTGCCAGCAGCTTAGGAGGCGGGGGGGCCGGTAATACGCAGTATTTT. This codes for CASSLGGGGAGNTQYF. Together with reference TRBV7-9 and TRBJ2-3, the CDR3 gives the full variable domain: DTGVSQNPRHKITKRGQNVTFRCDPISEHNRLYWYRQTLGQGPEFLTYFQNEAQLEKSRLLSDRFSAERPKGSFSTLEIQRTEQGDSAMYLCASSLGGGGAGNTQYFGPGTRLTVL.

This chain connects TRBV6-1 to TRBJ1-1, with a possible D match to TRBD1 (5 bases). The germline V gene encodes CDR1 MNHNS and CDR2 SASEGT. Trimming removed 2 bases from V and 3 bases from J, with 7 bases in between. This CDR3 is built from 13 residues. The CDR3 DNA follows: TGTGCCAGCAGTGAATGGGGGGACACTGAAGCTTTCTTT. Its translation: CASSEWGDTEAFF.

The chain employs TRBV28 and TRBJ2-7; D may be TRBD1 (5 bases). V lost 7 bases, J lost 5 bases, and 9 bases lay in between. Germline assignment: CDR1 MDHEN and CDR2 SYDVKM. The CDR3 has 11 residues. In DNA, the CDR3 is TGTGCCAGCAAATACAGGAACGAGCAGTACTTC. Translation: CASKYRNEQYF.

The chain is built from TRBV28 and TRBJ1-2; no firm D call. Germline V lookup: CDR1 MDHEN, CDR2 SYDVKM. CDR3 length: 12 residues. Trimming pared 3 bases from V and 5 bases from J, leaving 7 bases between. The CDR3 spells CASSFLGYGYTF. DNA of the CDR3: TGTGCCAGCAGTTTCCTCGGGTATGGCTACACCTTC.

The chain combines TRBV7-2 with TRBJ1-1; possible D gene TRBD1, 5 bases. CDR3 length: 15 amino acids. V was cut by 1 base and J by 0 bases, with 9 bases left in between. Germline assignment: CDR1 SGHTA and CDR2 FQGNSA. The chain's CDR3 is CASSLGGGMNTEAFF. As DNA, the CDR3 is TGTGCCAGCAGCTTAGGTGGGGGTATGAACACTGAAGCTTTCTTT.

V and J are TRBV19 and TRBJ2-1; 8 bases fit TRBD2. CDR1 and CDR2 from the germline V gene are LNHDA and SQIVND (reference sequence). The J segment lost 0 bases and the V segment lost 5 bases, leaving 9 bases of the junction unmatched. The length of the CDR3 is 17 residues. The CDR3 DNA reads as TGTGCCAGTAGTGCGTCGAGCGGGAGTCCCTCCTACAATGAGCAGTTCTTC. It yields the protein CASSASSGSPSYNEQFF.

The chain is built from TRBV21-1 and TRBJ2-6; the table names TRBD1, a call not compared with the DNA. TRBV21-1 represents a pseudogene. The CDR3 is 18 amino acids. In DNA form, the CDR3 reads TGTGCCAGCAGCAAAGAGGCGACAGGGGATTCTGGGGCCAACGTCCTGACTTTC. It encodes CASSKEATGDSGANVLTF.

The gene calls are TRBV27 and TRBJ1-6; the D is unclear. In germline, CDR1 is MNHEY, CDR2 SMNVEV (reference sequence). V shed 0 bases and J shed 0 bases, with 3 bases lying between them. The CDR3 is 15 amino acids. The CDR3 here is CASSLSGSYNSPLHF. CDR3 nucleotide sequence: TGTGCCAGCAGTTTATCCGGCTCCTATAATTCACCCCTCCACTTT.

This chain connects TRBV2 to TRBJ1-1; 9 bases map to TRBD1. The germline gives CDR1 SNHLY, CDR2 FYNNEI. This CDR3 has 13 residues. V was clipped by 10 bases and J by 5 bases; unmatched bases: 8. In nucleotides, the CDR3 is TGTGCCATCAAAGACAGGGGGATAACTGAAGCTTTCTTT. This translates into CAIKDRGITEAFF.

The chain links TRBV5-6 to TRBJ2-2; D is perhaps TRBD2 (6 bases). The V end lost 0 bases, the J end lost 5 bases, and 11 bases lay between the germline ends. Germline lookup yields CDR1 SGHDT and CDR2 YYEEEE. The CDR3 runs to 15 residues. DNA of the CDR3: TGTGCCAGCAGCTTGGATATGGGGAGGACCGGGGAGCTGTTTTTT. It is translated as CASSLDMGRTGELFF.

The gene calls are TRBV14 and TRBJ2-1, with a tentative D call TRBD2 (5 bases). Between the trimmed V and J ends, which lost 8 bases and 1 base, there was a span of 15 bases. The CDR3 has 15 residues. CDR1 is SGHDN, CDR2 FVKESK, per germline. The CDR3 loop reads CASLSGVGSYNEQFF. For the CDR3, the DNA is TGTGCCAGCTTGTCCGGGGTGGGATCCTACAATGAGCAGTTCTTC.

This chain links TRBV4-1 with TRBJ2-5; perhaps TRBD1 as D (5 bases). The DNA end is a closer match to TRBJ2-7, so the J assignment may be wrong. There are 15 residues in the CDR3. Germline V CDR1 and CDR2: MGHRA, YSYEKL. The CDR3 coding sequence is TGCGCCAGCAGCCAAGTTGGTAGGGGCGCCTACGAGCAGTACTTC. It yields the protein CASSQVGRGAYEQYF.

This chain uses TRBV5-8 with TRBJ2-3; TRBD1 is a possible D gene (6 bases). The CDR3 covers 14 residues. Germline assignment: CDR1 SGHTS and CDR2 YDEGEE. V shed 1 base and J shed 0 bases, with 6 bases lying between them. In nucleotides, the CDR3 is TGTGCCAGCAGCTTGACAGGGAGCACAGATACGCAGTATTTT. Translation gives CASSLTGSTDTQYF.

J is TRBJ2-5 and V is TRBV5-6, with 9 bases identical to TRBD2. This CDR3 region has 17 residues. CDR1 and CDR2 from the germline V gene are SGHDT and YYEEEE. V gave up 4 bases and J gave up 5 bases; unmatched junction bases: 15. The CDR3 reads CASSPVPTREGPETQYF. CDR3 bases: TGTGCCAGCAGCCCTGTGCCTACGCGGGAGGGCCCGGAGACCCAGTACTTC.

This chain uses TRBV19 with TRBJ1-2; no definite D call. The germline V and J ends were trimmed by 3 bases and 5 bases, with 10 bases remaining between them. The CDR3 loop spans 13 amino acids. CDR1 LNHDA and CDR2 SQIVND come from the germline V gene (reference sequence). CDR3 residues: CASSMMGEYGYTF. The CDR3 DNA is TGTGCCAGTAGTATGATGGGAGAATATGGCTACACCTTC.

The chain recombines TRBV4-1 with TRBJ1-2, with D unclear. Germline assignment: CDR1 MGHRA and CDR2 YSYEKL. This CDR3 contains 12 residues. The ends were cut back, 1 base at V and 8 bases at J, with 8 bases in the middle. In nucleotides, the CDR3 is TGCGCCAGCAGCCAAGTGAAACGCGGCTACACCTTC. This translates into CASSQVKRGYTF.

This clone is a singleton in its sample. V usage is TRBV11-2 and J usage is TRBJ2-7; D is uncertain. Looked up from germline, CDR1 is SGHAT and CDR2 is FQNNGV. The CDR3 sequence is 12 residues long. Deletions cut 3 bases from V and 6 bases from J, with 9 bases between. The CDR3 loop reads CASSFDLGEQYF. DNA of the CDR3: TGTGCCAGCAGCTTTGATCTGGGCGAGCAGTACTTC. Full variable domain (rest looked up from reference TRBV11-2 and TRBJ2-7): EAGVAQSPRYKIIEKRQSVAFWCNPISGHATLYWYQQILGQGPKLLIQFQNNGVVDDSQLPKDRFSAERLKGVDSTLKIQPAKLEDSAVYLCASSFDLGEQYFGPGTRLTVT.

The chain carries TRBV7-9 and TRBJ2-3, with 7 bases that match TRBD1. The V gene's germline CDR1 is SEHNR and CDR2 FQNEAQ (reference sequence). J was trimmed by 1 base and V by 8 bases; bases with no gene match: 9. CDR3 length: 15 amino acids. The CDR3 coding sequence is TGTGCCAGCTCTAACAGGGGTGCTGGCACAGATACGCAGTATTTT. Translating it yields CASSNRGAGTDTQYF.

The chain couples TRBV11-2 to TRBJ1-1; D remains ambiguous. The CDR3 has 16 residues. Deletions cut 4 bases from V and 1 base from J, with 16 bases between. Germline values: CDR1 SGHAT, CDR2 FQNNGV. CDR3 sequence reads: CASSSFSFDGNTEAFF. Written as DNA, the CDR3 is TGTGCCAGCAGCTCTTTCTCCTTCGACGGGAACACTGAAGCTTTCTTT.

This chain links TRBV5-1 with TRBJ2-1; D perhaps matches TRBD2 (5 bases). Trimming took 0 bases from V and 6 from J, leaving 13 bases between them. The length of the CDR3 is 15 residues. Germline V gene data show CDR1 as SGHRS and CDR2 as YFSETQ. The CDR3 is CASSLGTYEGNEQFF. CDR3 nucleotides: TGCGCCAGCAGCTTGGGGACCTACGAGGGCAATGAGCAGTTCTTC.

This chain joins TRBV28 and TRBJ1-5; D may be TRBD1 (5 bases). Trimming stripped 2 bases from V and 6 bases from J, with 14 bases between. The CDR3 runs 15 residues. CDR1 and CDR2 (germline): MDHEN, SYDVKM. The CDR3 is CASSLRSLGGQPQHF. DNA of the CDR3: TGTGCCAGCAGTTTAAGATCCCTTGGGGGTCAGCCCCAGCATTTT.